A single sample gave rise to the 10 T cell receptor beta chains below, sequenced in a study of a mutant IDH1 vaccine in newly diagnosed glioma (dated by TCRdb to the early 2020s). The label giving this sample's time point can be read as: baseline, week 1 (first vaccination visit). The treatment or condition label of this sample denotes: pre-vaccination baseline after standard-of-care therapy. Library preparation employed the immunoSEQ multiplex PCR assay. Drawn from immuneACCESS, this table holds only the in-frame rearrangements with V and J called that TCRdb kept. Clones are partly lost; checked studies trace under half to an unresolved V gene and leave the rest unexplained. In all, the sample holds roughly 41,000 clones, and around 90% of those were seen once. The top ten hold approximately 20% of the sample. Sequencing used PBMCs, obtained from a glioma patient treated with radiotherapy, temozolomide or both. The receptor source for this set is a man aged 18 to 30 with glioma.

This clone was observed a single time. The chain carries TRBV5-4 and TRBJ2-3; 8 bases fit TRBD2. The CDR3 is 17 amino acids. In germline, CDR1 is SGHNT, CDR2 YYREEE (reference sequence). J was trimmed by 4 bases and V by 0 bases; bases with no gene match: 10. The CDR3 region is CASSLAGGEGAADTQYF. The CDR3 DNA is TGTGCCAGCAGCTTGGCCGGGGGGGAGGGAGCCGCAGATACGCAGTATTTT.

The chain has TRBV21-1 and TRBJ1-5; TRBD1, the table's D call, lacks a check against the DNA. TRBV21-1 is annotated as a pseudogene. The CDR3 is made up of 16 amino acids. Here the CDR3 reads CASSKAYGQAVGPQHF. The CDR3 nucleotides read TGTGCCAGCAGCAAAGCATACGGACAGGCCGTAGGGCCCCAGCATTTT.

The rearrangement uses TRBV4-3 and TRBJ1-4; a possible D gene is TRBD1 (5 bases). Trimming cost V 1 base and J 0 bases, with 12 bases left between them. Germline-derived CDR1 and CDR2 are LGHNA and YSLEER. This CDR3 spans 17 amino acids. The CDR3 nucleotides read TGCGCCAGCAGCCAAGGGCCTGCGGGGGCAACTAATGAAAAACTGTTTTTT. This sequence encodes CASSQGPAGATNEKLFF.

V usage is TRBV10-1 and J usage is TRBJ2-2; a weak D match, TRBD2 (6 bases). The CDR3 runs 14 residues. The V end was cut by 4 bases, the J end by 5 bases, with 11 bases between. Germline CDR1 and CDR2: WNHNN and SYGVQD (reference sequence). The CDR3: CASSVGRWTGELFF. DNA of the CDR3: TGCGCCAGCAGTGTGGGGAGGTGGACCGGGGAGCTGTTTTTT.

V usage is TRBV30 and J usage is TRBJ2-5; 9 nucleotides align to TRBD2. V was pared by 2 bases and J by 2 bases, with 9 bases of the junction left unmatched. CDR1 and CDR2 (germline): GTSNPN, SVGIG (reference sequence). This CDR3 region has 16 residues. CDR3 residues: CAWSRSKTSGQETQYF. The DNA for the CDR3 is TGTGCCTGGAGTAGAAGTAAGACTAGCGGTCAAGAGACCCAGTACTTC.

V and J are TRBV4-3 and TRBJ2-2, with D possibly being TRBD2 (6 bases). Trimming cost V 8 bases and J 3 bases, with 7 bases left between them. Per the germline V gene, CDR1 is LGHNA and CDR2 is YSLEER. The CDR3 runs to 12 residues. CDR3 loop: CASSGDTGELFF. The CDR3 DNA reads as TGCGCCAGCTCGGGGGACACCGGGGAGCTGTTTTTT.

V and J are TRBV5-6 and TRBJ2-4, with a possible D match to TRBD1 (6 bases). V was trimmed by 0 bases and J by 1 base, leaving 14 bases between them. The CDR3 is 17 residues long. Per the germline V gene, CDR1 is SGHDT and CDR2 is YYEEEE. The CDR3 spells CASSLAGTLGAKNIQYF. CDR3 bases: TGTGCCAGCAGCTTGGCTGGGACATTAGGGGCCAAAAACATTCAGTACTTC. The variable domain in full, completed from reference TRBV5-6 and TRBJ2-4, reads DAGVTQSPTHLIKTRGQQVTLRCSPKSGHDTVSWYQQALGQGPQFIFQYYEEEERQRGNFPDRFSGHQFPNYSSELNVNALLLGDSALYLCASSLAGTLGAKNIQYFGAGTRLSVL.

The chain employs TRBV7-2 and TRBJ1-2; unclear D gene. This CDR3 contains 15 residues. V gave up 1 base and J gave up 6 bases, with 15 bases separating them. Germline loops: CDR1 SGHTA, CDR2 FQGNSA. This CDR3 reads CASSLGGSNFNGYTF. In DNA form, the CDR3 reads TGTGCCAGCAGCTTAGGTGGCAGCAACTTCAATGGCTACACCTTC.

The V call is TRBV30, the J call TRBJ2-7; 9 bases agree with TRBD1. Germline V gene lookup returns CDR1 GTSNPN and CDR2 SVGIG (reference sequence). J was trimmed by 1 base and V by 3 bases; bases with no gene match: 13. The CDR3 extends over 17 amino acids. The CDR3 region is CAWSGPYRGPRSYEQYF. CDR3 DNA: TGTGCCTGGAGCGGCCCGTACAGGGGGCCGAGGTCCTACGAGCAGTACTTC. Complete variable domain (other parts from reference TRBV30 and TRBJ2-7): SQTIHQWPATLVQPVGSPLSLECTVEGTSNPNLYWYRQAAGRGLQLLFYSVGIGQISSEVPQNLSASRPQDRQFILSSKKLLLSDSGFYLCAWSGPYRGPRSYEQYFGPGTRLTVT.

The J gene is TRBJ2-7, the V gene TRBV28, with D possibly matching TRBD2 (5 bases). The ends were cut back, 1 base at V and 0 bases at J, with 13 bases in the middle. Germline V CDR1 and CDR2: MDHEN, SYDVKM. The CDR3 totals 16 residues. This chain's CDR3 is CASSLSRGRTSYEQYF. The CDR3 nucleotides are TGTGCCAGCAGTTTATCCCGGGGTAGGACCTCCTACGAGCAGTACTTC.